The TCR beta chain under discussion was sequenced for a study of metastatic and nonmetastatic thyroid tumors. Across the whole study: Repertoire comparison spanned blood and tumor or nodule tissue of malignant and benign thyroid patients. Study conclusions and caveats: Reported TCR beta diversity, measured in blood and tumor, was significantly higher for malignant thyroid tumors than for benign nodules.

Until they underwent thyroid surgery, no patient had received any treatment. Original analysis: Clinicopathological groups of papillary thyroid cancer showed CDR3 differences that were used to build a distant-metastasis classifier. TCRdb reanalyzed the PCR reads via MiXCR. What appears here as the V and J calls and clone size reflects TCRdb's work, not the paper's. The sample holds roughly 64,000 clones, 4% to 4.5% seen once. Notes on this clone: No antigen is known for it.

V was pared by 4 bases and J by 2 bases, with 4 bases of the junction left unmatched. Looked up from germline, CDR1 is LNHDA and CDR2 is SQIVND (reference sequence). The CDR3 loop spans 16 amino acids. The TCR sequence derives from a female donor with papillary thyroid cancer or a benign thyroid nodule (not recorded which). Some clones in this sample may be carry-over from other donors' samples. The rearrangement joins TRBV19 to TRBJ1-5; 11 bases map to TRBD1. The sequencing input was blood. CDR3 protein: CASSTGQGARNQPQHF. CDR3 DNA: TGTGCCAGTAGTACTGGACAGGGGGCGCGCAATCAGCCCCAGCATTTT. The full variable domain, in which reference TRBV19 and TRBJ1-5 provide the parts outside the CDR3, is DGGITQSPKYLFRKEGQNVTLSCEQNLNHDAMYWYRQDPGQGLRLIYYSQIVNDFQKGDIAEGYSVSREKKESFPLTVTSAQKNPTAFYLCASSTGQGARNQPQHFGDGTRLSIL.